This T cell receptor beta chain was sequenced in a study of blood T cell repertoires in COVID-19. Turning to the study itself: Collection of acute and convalescent COVID-19 samples took place in the United States, Italy and Spain. T cells, B-cell-depleted T cells, or PBMCs provided the cDNA or gDNA that served as material.

CDR1 is LGHDT, CDR2 YNNKEL, per germline (reference sequence). V gave up 1 base and J gave up 5 bases, with 6 bases separating them. The CDR3 contains 13 residues. In this sample, this clone turned up a few times. Here immunoSEQ multiplex PCR was the method, and the copy in TCRdb shows in-frame clones only, minus some. The sample holds around 200,000 clones, about 88% seen once. Material: peripheral blood. The chain carries TRBV3-1 (or the pseudogene TRBV3-2) and TRBJ2-1; unclear D gene. The receptor was isolated from a man between 40 and 49 years old with active or convalescent COVID-19. CDR3 bases: TGTGCCAGCAGCCAAGGGGCGAACAATGAGCAGTTCTTC. As protein: CASSQGANNEQFF.